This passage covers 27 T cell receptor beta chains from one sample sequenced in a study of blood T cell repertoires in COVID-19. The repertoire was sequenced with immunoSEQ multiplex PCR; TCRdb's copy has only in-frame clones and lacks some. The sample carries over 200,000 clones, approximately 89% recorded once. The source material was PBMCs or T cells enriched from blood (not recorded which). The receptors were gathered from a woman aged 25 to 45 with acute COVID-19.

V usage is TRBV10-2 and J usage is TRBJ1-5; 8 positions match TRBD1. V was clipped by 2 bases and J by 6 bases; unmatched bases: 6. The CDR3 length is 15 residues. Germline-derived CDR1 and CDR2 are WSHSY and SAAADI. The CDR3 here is CASSELGQGGQPQHF. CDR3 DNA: TGCGCCAGCAGTGAGCTTGGACAGGGAGGTCAGCCCCAGCATTTT.

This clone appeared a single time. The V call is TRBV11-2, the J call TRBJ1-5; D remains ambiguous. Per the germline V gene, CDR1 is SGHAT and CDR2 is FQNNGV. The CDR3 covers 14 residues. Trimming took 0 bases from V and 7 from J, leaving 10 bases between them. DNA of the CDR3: TGTGCCAGCAGCTTAGATCGGGTTGGGCAGCCCCAGCATTTT. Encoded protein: CASSLDRVGQPQHF.

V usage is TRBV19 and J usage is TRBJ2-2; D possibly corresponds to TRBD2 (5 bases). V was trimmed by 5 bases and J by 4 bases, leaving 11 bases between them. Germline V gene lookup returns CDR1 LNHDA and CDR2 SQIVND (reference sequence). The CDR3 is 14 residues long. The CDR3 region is CASSSRAGTGELFF. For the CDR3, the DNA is TGTGCCAGTAGTTCGCGGGCCGGCACCGGGGAGCTGTTTTTT.

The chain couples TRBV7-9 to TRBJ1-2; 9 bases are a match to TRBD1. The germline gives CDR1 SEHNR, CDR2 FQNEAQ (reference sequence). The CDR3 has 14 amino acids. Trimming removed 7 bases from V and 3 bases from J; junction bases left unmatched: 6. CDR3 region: CASNSQGADYGYTF. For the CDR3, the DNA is TGTGCCAGCAACTCACAGGGGGCTGACTATGGCTACACCTTC.

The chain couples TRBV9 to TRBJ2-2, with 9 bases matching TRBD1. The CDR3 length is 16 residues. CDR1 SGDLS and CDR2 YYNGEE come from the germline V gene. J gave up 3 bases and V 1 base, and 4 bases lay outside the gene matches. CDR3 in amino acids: CASSVRGQGDTGELFF. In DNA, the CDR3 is TGTGCCAGCAGCGTAAGGGGACAGGGCGACACCGGGGAGCTGTTTTTT.

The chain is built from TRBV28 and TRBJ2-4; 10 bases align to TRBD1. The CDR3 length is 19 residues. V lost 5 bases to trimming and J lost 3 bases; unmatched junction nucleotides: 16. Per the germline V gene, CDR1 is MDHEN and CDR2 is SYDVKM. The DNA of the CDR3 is TGTGCCAGCAGTATAATCGGAAATGGACAGGGGGTAGGCAAAAACATTCAGTACTTC. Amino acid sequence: CASSIIGNGQGVGKNIQYF.

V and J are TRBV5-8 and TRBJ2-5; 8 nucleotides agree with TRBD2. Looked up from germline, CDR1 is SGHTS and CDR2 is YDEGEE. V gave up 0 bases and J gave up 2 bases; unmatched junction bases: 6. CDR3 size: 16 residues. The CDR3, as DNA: TGTGCCAGCAGCTTGGAGCGGGGGTTTAGGCAAGAGACCCAGTACTTC. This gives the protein CASSLERGFRQETQYF.

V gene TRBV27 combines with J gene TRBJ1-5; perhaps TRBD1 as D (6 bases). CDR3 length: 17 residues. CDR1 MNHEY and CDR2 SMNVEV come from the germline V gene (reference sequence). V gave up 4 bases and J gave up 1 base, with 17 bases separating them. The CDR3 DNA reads TGTGCCAGCAGTTGGACTTACAGGGTTGGAAGCAATCAGCCCCAGCATTTT. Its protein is CASSWTYRVGSNQPQHF.

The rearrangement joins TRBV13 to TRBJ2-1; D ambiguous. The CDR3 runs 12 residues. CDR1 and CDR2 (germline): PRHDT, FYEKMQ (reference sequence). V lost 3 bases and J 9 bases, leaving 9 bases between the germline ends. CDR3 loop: CASSFGRFEQFF. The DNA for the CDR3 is TGTGCCAGCAGCTTTGGCCGATTTGAGCAGTTCTTC.

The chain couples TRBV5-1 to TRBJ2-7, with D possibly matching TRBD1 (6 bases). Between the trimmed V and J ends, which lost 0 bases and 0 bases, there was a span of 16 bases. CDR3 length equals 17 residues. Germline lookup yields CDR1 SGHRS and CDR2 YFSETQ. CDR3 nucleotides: TGCGCCAGCAGCTTGGGGTACAGGGCACGCAGCTCCTACGAGCAGTACTTC. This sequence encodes CASSLGYRARSSYEQYF.

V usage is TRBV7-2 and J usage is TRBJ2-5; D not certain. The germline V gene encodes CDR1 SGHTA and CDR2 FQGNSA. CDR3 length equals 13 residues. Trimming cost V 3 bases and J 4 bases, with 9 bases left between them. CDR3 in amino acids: CASSFVMRETQYF. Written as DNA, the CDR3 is TGTGCCAGCAGCTTCGTGATGAGAGAGACCCAGTACTTC.

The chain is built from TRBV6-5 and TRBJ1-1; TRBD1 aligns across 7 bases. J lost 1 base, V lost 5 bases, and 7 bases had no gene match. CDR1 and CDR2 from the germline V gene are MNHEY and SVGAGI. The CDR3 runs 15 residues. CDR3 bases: TGTGCCAGCAGTAAAACAGGGGTGAAGAACACTGAAGCTTTCTTT. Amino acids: CASSKTGVKNTEAFF.

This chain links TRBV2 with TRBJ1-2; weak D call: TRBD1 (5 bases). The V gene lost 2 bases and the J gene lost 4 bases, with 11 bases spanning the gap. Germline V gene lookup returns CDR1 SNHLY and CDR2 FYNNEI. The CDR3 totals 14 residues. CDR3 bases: TGTGCCAGCAGTGAAAGACAGTCTACCTATGGCTACACCTTC. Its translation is CASSERQSTYGYTF. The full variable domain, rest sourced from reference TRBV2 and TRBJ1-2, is EPEVTQTPSHQVTQMGQEVILRCVPISNHLYFYWYRQILGQKVEFLVSFYNNEISEKSEIFDDQFSVERPDGSNFTLKIRSTKLEDSAMYFCASSERQSTYGYTFGSGTRLTVV.

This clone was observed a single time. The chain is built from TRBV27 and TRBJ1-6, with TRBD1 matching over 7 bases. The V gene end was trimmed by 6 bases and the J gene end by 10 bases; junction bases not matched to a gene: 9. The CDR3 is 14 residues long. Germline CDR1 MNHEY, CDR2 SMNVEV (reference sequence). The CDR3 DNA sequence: TGTGCCAGCAGAATAGACAGGGTAAACTCACCCCTCCACTTT. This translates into CASRIDRVNSPLHF.

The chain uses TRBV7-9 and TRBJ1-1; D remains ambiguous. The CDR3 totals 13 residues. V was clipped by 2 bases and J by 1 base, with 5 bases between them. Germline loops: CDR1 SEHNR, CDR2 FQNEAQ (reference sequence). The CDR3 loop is CASSLQENTEAFF. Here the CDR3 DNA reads TGTGCCAGCAGCTTACAGGAGAACACTGAAGCTTTCTTT.

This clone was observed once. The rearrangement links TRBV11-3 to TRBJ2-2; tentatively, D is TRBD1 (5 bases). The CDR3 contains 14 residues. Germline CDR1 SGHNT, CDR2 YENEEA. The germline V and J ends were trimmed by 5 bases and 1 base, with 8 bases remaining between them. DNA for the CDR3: TGTGCCAGCAGCCCCGACAGGAACACCGGGGAGCTGTTTTTT. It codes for CASSPDRNTGELFF.

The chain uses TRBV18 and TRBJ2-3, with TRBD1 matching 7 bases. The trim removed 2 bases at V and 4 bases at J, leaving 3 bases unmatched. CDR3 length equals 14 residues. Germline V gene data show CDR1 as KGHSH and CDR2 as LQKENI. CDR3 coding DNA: TGTGCCAGCTCACCAGCGACAGGGTCAGATACGCAGTATTTT. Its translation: CASSPATGSDTQYF.

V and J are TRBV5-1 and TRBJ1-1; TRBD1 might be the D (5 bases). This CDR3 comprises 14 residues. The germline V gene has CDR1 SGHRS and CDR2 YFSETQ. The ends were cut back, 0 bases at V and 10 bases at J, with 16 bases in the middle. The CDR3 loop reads CASSLGVGPGLAFF. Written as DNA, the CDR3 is TGCGCCAGCAGCTTGGGGGTGGGGCCCGGTTTAGCTTTCTTT.

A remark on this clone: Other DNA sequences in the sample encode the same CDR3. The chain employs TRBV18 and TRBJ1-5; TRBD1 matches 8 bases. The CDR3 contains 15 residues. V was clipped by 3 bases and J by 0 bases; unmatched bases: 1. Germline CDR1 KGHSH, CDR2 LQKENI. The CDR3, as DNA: TGTGCCAGCTCACCCGGGACAGGTAGCAATCAGCCCCAGCATTTT. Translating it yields CASSPGTGSNQPQHF. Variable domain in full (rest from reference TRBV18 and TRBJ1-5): NAGVMQNPRHLVRRRGQEARLRCSPMKGHSHVYWYRQLPEEGLKFMVYLQKENIIDESGMPKERFSAEFPKEGPSILRIQQVVRGDSAAYFCASSPGTGSNQPQHFGDGTRLSIL.

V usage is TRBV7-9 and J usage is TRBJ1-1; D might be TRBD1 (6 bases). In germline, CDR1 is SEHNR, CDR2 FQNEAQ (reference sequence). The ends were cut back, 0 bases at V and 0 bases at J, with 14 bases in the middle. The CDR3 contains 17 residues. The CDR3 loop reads CASSLAGGGRMNTEAFF. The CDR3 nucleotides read TGTGCCAGCAGCTTAGCGGGAGGGGGGCGGATGAACACTGAAGCTTTCTTT. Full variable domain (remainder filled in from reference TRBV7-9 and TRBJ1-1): DTGVSQNPRHKITKRGQNVTFRCDPISEHNRLYWYRQTLGQGPEFLTYFQNEAQLEKSRLLSDRFSAERPKGSFSTLEIQRTEQGDSAMYLCASSLAGGGRMNTEAFFGQGTRLTVV.

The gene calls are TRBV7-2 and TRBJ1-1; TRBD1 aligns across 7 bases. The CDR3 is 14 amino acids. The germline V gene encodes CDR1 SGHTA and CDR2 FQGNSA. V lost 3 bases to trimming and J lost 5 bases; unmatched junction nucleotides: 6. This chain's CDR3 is CASSLSAGGTEAFF. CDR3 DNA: TGTGCCAGCAGCTTGTCCGCAGGGGGAACTGAAGCTTTCTTT. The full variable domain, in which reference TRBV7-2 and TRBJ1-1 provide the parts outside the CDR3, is GAGVSQSPSNKVTEKGKDVELRCDPISGHTALYWYRQSLGQGLEFLIYFQGNSAPDKSGLPSDRFSAERTGGSVSTLTIQRTQQEDSAVYLCASSLSAGGTEAFFGQGTRLTVV.

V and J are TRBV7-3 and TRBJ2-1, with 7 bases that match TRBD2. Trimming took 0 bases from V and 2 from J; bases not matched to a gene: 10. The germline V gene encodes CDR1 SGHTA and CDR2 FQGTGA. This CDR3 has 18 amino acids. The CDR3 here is CASSLTALSGAPYNEQFF. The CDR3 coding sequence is TGTGCCAGCAGCTTAACCGCACTGAGCGGGGCACCCTACAATGAGCAGTTCTTC.

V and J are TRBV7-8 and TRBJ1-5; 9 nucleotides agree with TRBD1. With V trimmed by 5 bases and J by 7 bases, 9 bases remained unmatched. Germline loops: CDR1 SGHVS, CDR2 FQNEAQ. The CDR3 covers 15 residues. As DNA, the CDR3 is TGTGCCAGCAGCCCCCGCAGGACAGGGGAGCAGCCCCAGCATTTT. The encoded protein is CASSPRRTGEQPQHF.

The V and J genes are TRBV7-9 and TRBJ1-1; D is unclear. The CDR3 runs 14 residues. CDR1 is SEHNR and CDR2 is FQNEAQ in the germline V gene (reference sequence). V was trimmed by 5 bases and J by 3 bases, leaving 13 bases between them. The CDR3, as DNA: TGTGCCAGCAGCGAAACTTATGGTGACACTGAAGCTTTCTTT. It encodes CASSETYGDTEAFF.

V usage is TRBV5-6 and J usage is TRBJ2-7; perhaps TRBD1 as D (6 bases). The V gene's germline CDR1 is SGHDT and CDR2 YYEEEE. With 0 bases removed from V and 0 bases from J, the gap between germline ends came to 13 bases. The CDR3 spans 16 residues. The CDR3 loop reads CASSLGGTLISYEQYF. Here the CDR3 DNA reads TGTGCCAGCAGCTTGGGAGGGACATTGATCTCCTACGAGCAGTACTTC.

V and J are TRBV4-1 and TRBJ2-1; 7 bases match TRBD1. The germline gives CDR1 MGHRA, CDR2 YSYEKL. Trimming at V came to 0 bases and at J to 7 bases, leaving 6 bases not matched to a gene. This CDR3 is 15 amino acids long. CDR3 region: CASSQDRIRGNEQFF. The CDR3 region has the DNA TGCGCCAGCAGCCAAGATCGAATCAGGGGGAATGAGCAGTTCTTC.

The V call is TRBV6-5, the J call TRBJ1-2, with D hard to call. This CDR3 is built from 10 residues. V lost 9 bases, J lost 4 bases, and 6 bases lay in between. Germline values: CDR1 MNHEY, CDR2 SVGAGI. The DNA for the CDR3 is TGTGCCAGGGGCGTCTATGGCTACACCTTC. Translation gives CARGVYGYTF.